This paragraph reports one T cell receptor beta chain. Its antigen is unknown. The entry originates in a study of spatial heterogeneity in lung cancer. The study's findings and limits: Within tumors, counts of expanded alpha and beta TCRs tracked tumor mutation counts. Coverage estimated for tumor T cells reached around 7% for alpha chains and about 13% for beta chains.

The time point is: sample taken at primary tumor resection. The donor population consisted of over 55 patients with untreated, early-stage non-small cell lung cancer. The authors sequenced whole RNA from tumor, nontumor lung or frozen PBMC without sorting. TCRdb redid the calling of the 5' RACE reads with MiXCR, one entry per CDR3 protein. This table has about 25,000 distinct CDR3 sequences, approximately 9.5% appearing once. V was pared by 4 bases and J by 3 bases, with 9 bases of the junction left unmatched. Germline CDR1 reads SGHNT; CDR2 reads YYREEE (reference sequence). CDR3 length equals 15 residues.

The chain joins TRBV5-4 to TRBJ2-7, with TRBD1 identical over 8 bases. The material was lung tumor tissue, obtained at surgery. The clonotype was recovered from a male donor with early-stage non-small cell lung cancer. The CDR3 nucleotides are TGTGCCAGCAGCAATTGGACAGGGATTGACTACGAGCAGTACTTC. Translated: CASSNWTGIDYEQYF.